These 24 T cell receptor beta chains were all obtained from the same sample, sequenced in a study of T cell repertoires in cytomegalovirus infection. Using its own MiXCR run on the reads, TCRdb lists one record per CDR3 protein. The table shows hundreds of thousands of distinct CDR3 sequences, with about 42% occurring only once. These receptors' antigens are unknown. Source: cultured PBMCs, taken from culture after CMV antigen stimulation. These TCRs come from a human donor in good health (CMV status not recorded). Some clones in this sample may be carry-over from other donors' samples.

The chain joins TRBV7-2 to TRBJ2-3; 9 nucleotides agree with TRBD2. The junction had 11 bases not matched to a gene; V was cut back by 4 bases and J by 6 bases. The CDR3 has 16 amino acids. CDR1 is SGHTA, CDR2 FQGNSA, per germline. The CDR3, as DNA: TGTGCCAGCAGCTGGGGAGGAGCGGGGGGTTCGGATACGCAGTATTTT. It is translated as CASSWGGAGGSDTQYF.

The chain couples TRBV7-2 to TRBJ2-2, with 12 bases lining up with TRBD2. The V gene end was trimmed by 0 bases and the J gene end by 5 bases; junction bases not matched to a gene: 1. This CDR3 has 16 residues. The germline V gene encodes CDR1 SGHTA and CDR2 FQGNSA. In DNA, the CDR3 is TGTGCCAGCAGCTTAGCGCTAGCGGGGGGGACCGGGGAGCTGTTTTTT. Amino acid sequence: CASSLALAGGTGELFF.

This chain uses TRBV6-1 with TRBJ2-3; 9 nucleotides agree with TRBD2. Unmatched junction bases numbered 7, after V lost 5 bases and J lost 4 bases. The CDR3 length is 15 residues. CDR1 and CDR2 from the germline V gene are MNHNS and SASEGT. The CDR3 spells CASSNLAGTPDTQYF. CDR3 in DNA: TGTGCCAGCAGTAACCTAGCGGGGACCCCAGATACGCAGTATTTT.

This chain uses TRBV28 with TRBJ1-6, with 7 bases that match TRBD1. Germline CDR1 is MDHEN and CDR2 is SYDVKM. The CDR3 loop spans 13 amino acids. After removal of 7 bases from V and 9 bases from J, the junction contained 6 bases not matched to a gene. Written as DNA, the CDR3 is TGTGCCAGCACCGACAGGGCGAGTTCACCCCTCCACTTT. This translates into CASTDRASSPLHF.

The chain links TRBV7-2 to TRBJ2-5; D perhaps matches TRBD2 (6 bases). V was shortened by 2 bases and J by 4 bases, with 8 bases between the two germline ends. The germline gives CDR1 SGHTA, CDR2 FQGNSA. The CDR3 consists of 13 residues. The CDR3 is CASSLNGRETQYF. The DNA of the CDR3 is TGTGCCAGCAGCTTAAACGGGAGAGAGACCCAGTACTTC.

This rearrangement joins TRBV20-1 to TRBJ2-5; 7 bases are shared with TRBD2. The CDR3 runs 13 residues. Trimming removed 3 bases from V and 3 bases from J; junction bases left unmatched: 4. Germline-derived CDR1 and CDR2 are DFQATT and SNEGSKA (reference sequence). DNA of the CDR3: TGCAGTGCTAGGCCGGGACTAAAAGAGACCCAGTACTTC. Translated, it gives CSARPGLKETQYF.

V gene TRBV4-1 combines with J gene TRBJ2-1; 7 bases map to TRBD1. This CDR3 comprises 14 residues. Germline V gives CDR1 MGHRA, CDR2 YSYEKL. V was pared by 3 bases and J by 8 bases, with 7 bases of the junction left unmatched. CDR3 nucleotide sequence: TGCGCCAGCAGCCAGCCTCTGAGGGGGCATGAGCAGTTCTTC. Translated, it gives CASSQPLRGHEQFF.

The V gene is TRBV20-1, the J gene TRBJ2-3, with TRBD2 identical over 10 bases. The CDR3 totals 15 residues. Germline assignment: CDR1 DFQATT and CDR2 SNEGSKA (reference sequence). V lost 4 bases, J lost 4 bases, and 8 bases stayed unmatched. CDR3 DNA sequence: TGCAGTGCTACATCTAGCGGGAGAGTGGCAGATACGCAGTATTTT. Its translation: CSATSSGRVADTQYF.

The CDR3 DNA is TGCAGTGCTAGAGGACTAGCCTACAATGAGCAGTTCTTC. It codes for CSARGLAYNEQFF. This chain uses TRBV20-1 with TRBJ2-1; tentative D call: TRBD2 (6 bases). The germline CDR1 and CDR2 sequences are DFQATT and SNEGSKA (reference sequence). The CDR3 is made up of 13 amino acids. Trimming removed 1 base at V and 2 bases at J, with 6 bases between.

The chain uses TRBV5-1 and TRBJ2-1; no firm D call. CDR3 size: 16 residues. The germline gives CDR1 SGHRS, CDR2 YFSETQ. V was shortened by 2 bases and J by 2 bases, with 14 bases between the two germline ends. The CDR3 loop reads CASSLNPGITYNEQFF. The CDR3 coding sequence is TGCGCCAGCAGCTTAAACCCGGGCATCACCTACAATGAGCAGTTCTTC.

This rearrangement joins TRBV5-1 to TRBJ2-3, with D possibly being TRBD2 (5 bases). Per the germline V gene, CDR1 is SGHRS and CDR2 is YFSETQ. The CDR3 length is 15 residues. V dropped 7 bases and J dropped 3 bases, with 18 bases sitting between them. Here the CDR3 DNA reads TGCGCCAGCTCCCCGGATTCGAGCGGTACAGATACGCAGTATTTT. Translated: CASSPDSSGTDTQYF.

At least ten counts were recorded for this clonotype. V usage is TRBV7-2 and J usage is TRBJ1-2; D remains unclear. CDR3 length: 15 residues. The V end was cut by 1 base, the J end by 1 base, with 10 bases between. Germline assignment: CDR1 SGHTA and CDR2 FQGNSA. CDR3 residues: CASSLVGLGNYGYTF. CDR3 DNA: TGTGCCAGCAGCTTAGTGGGCCTTGGTAACTATGGCTACACCTTC.

The rearrangement uses TRBV5-1 and TRBJ1-2; tentatively, D is TRBD1 (5 bases). V lost 5 bases to trimming and J lost 5 bases, with 19 bases between them. Germline CDR1 is SGHRS and CDR2 is YFSETQ. CDR3 length equals 15 residues. The CDR3 protein is CASRGLATVQYGYTF. CDR3 nucleotide sequence: TGCGCCAGCAGGGGCTTAGCGACAGTCCAATATGGCTACACCTTC.

Points on this clonotype: A much larger clone lies a single base off, so this may be a read error. V and J are TRBV7-6 and TRBJ2-7, with D uncertain. Germline V gene sequence: CDR1 SGHVS, CDR2 FNYEAQ. V was trimmed by 2 bases and J by 0 bases, leaving 17 bases between them. The CDR3 is 17 residues long. The CDR3 is CASSLSPTAVGSYEQYF. The CDR3, as DNA: TGTGCCAGCAGCTTATCCCCAACGGCAGTCGGCTCCTACGAGCAGTACTTC.

This chain joins TRBV6-1 and TRBJ2-7; the D gene is possibly TRBD1 (6 bases). CDR1 is MNHNS and CDR2 is SASEGT in the germline V gene. Trimming took 10 bases from V and 4 from J, leaving 17 bases between them. This CDR3 spans 13 amino acids. The DNA of the CDR3 is TGTGCCACCCGAGAGGACAGACAATACGAGCAGTACTTC. Protein product: CATREDRQYEQYF.

The chain employs TRBV11-3 and TRBJ2-5, with 8 bases that match TRBD2. The CDR3 is 16 residues long. Germline V gene data show CDR1 as SGHNT and CDR2 as YENEEA. The ends lost 2 bases at V and 1 base at J; junction bases unmatched: 6. CDR3 in DNA: TGTGCCAGCAGCTTAAGGCTAGCGGGTTCCCAAGAGACCCAGTACTTC. Its translation is CASSLRLAGSQETQYF.

The chain has TRBV29-1 and TRBJ1-1, with D perhaps TRBD1 (6 bases). The CDR3 contains 13 residues. Germline lookup yields CDR1 SQVTM and CDR2 ANQGSEA. V lost 6 bases to trimming and J lost 0 bases, with 11 bases between them. The DNA for the CDR3 is TGCAGCGTCCCCGGACAGTTGAACACTGAAGCTTTCTTT. It is translated as CSVPGQLNTEAFF.

CDR3 residues: CSPDVAGGPETQYF. In nucleotides, the CDR3 is TGCAGTCCGGATGTAGCGGGGGGGCCCGAGACCCAGTACTTC. The V call is TRBV20-1, the J call TRBJ2-5, with TRBD2 identical over 11 bases. CDR3 size: 14 residues. Trimming took 8 bases from V and 5 from J; bases not matched to a gene: 10. Germline assignment: CDR1 DFQATT and CDR2 SNEGSKA (reference sequence).

This chain joins TRBV19 and TRBJ2-7; D perhaps matches TRBD1 (5 bases). The CDR3 loop spans 14 amino acids. CDR1 is LNHDA and CDR2 is SQIVND in the germline V gene (reference sequence). Between the trimmed V and J ends, which lost 5 bases and 5 bases, there was a span of 16 bases. The CDR3 DNA reads TGTGCCAGTAGTCCGCAGGGCCGTCTGAACGAGCAGTACTTC. Protein product: CASSPQGRLNEQYF.

V gene TRBV7-3 combines with J gene TRBJ2-1; 7 bases fit TRBD1. The CDR3 is made up of 16 amino acids. V shed 5 bases and J 2 bases; nucleotides not matched to a gene: 9. CDR1 is SGHTA, CDR2 FQGTGA, per germline. As DNA, the CDR3 is TGTGCCAGCAGCATGTACAGGGGTTTGGCCTACAATGAGCAGTTCTTC. Amino acid sequence: CASSMYRGLAYNEQFF.

V and J are TRBV7-6 and TRBJ2-3; 9 bases fit TRBD1. The germline CDR1 and CDR2 sequences are SGHVS and FNYEAQ. Trimming at V came to 2 bases and at J to 3 bases, leaving 6 bases not matched to a gene. The CDR3 has 16 residues. The CDR3 bases are TGTGCCAGCAGCTTATCCCGGACAGGGGTTACAGATACGCAGTATTTT. This translates into CASSLSRTGVTDTQYF.

The chain joins TRBV20-1 to TRBJ1-2; 9 bases map to TRBD1. CDR3 size: 11 residues. CDR1 is DFQATT, CDR2 SNEGSKA, per germline (reference sequence). V gave up 5 bases and J gave up 5 bases; unmatched junction bases: 0. CDR3 residues: CSAGTGYGYTF. The CDR3 DNA reads TGCAGTGCTGGGACAGGGTATGGCTACACCTTC.

The chain recombines TRBV7-2 with TRBJ2-3, with TRBD2 identical over 10 bases. Germline CDR1 is SGHTA and CDR2 is FQGNSA. The CDR3 spans 17 residues. V shed 6 bases, J shed 2 bases, and the junction held 11 bases outside the gene matches. CDR3 loop: CASRSSGGQSPTDTQYF. The DNA of the CDR3 is TGTGCCAGCAGATCTAGCGGGGGACAATCCCCCACAGATACGCAGTATTTT.

The CDR3 is CASSFDEGEGGELFF. The CDR3 DNA is TGTGCCAGCAGCTTTGATGAAGGGGAAGGCGGGGAGCTGTTTTTT. The chain recombines TRBV7-8 with TRBJ2-2; tentative D call: TRBD1 (5 bases). The length of the CDR3 is 15 residues. Germline CDR1 reads SGHVS; CDR2 reads FQNEAQ. V was shortened by 3 bases and J by 7 bases, with 15 bases between the two germline ends.